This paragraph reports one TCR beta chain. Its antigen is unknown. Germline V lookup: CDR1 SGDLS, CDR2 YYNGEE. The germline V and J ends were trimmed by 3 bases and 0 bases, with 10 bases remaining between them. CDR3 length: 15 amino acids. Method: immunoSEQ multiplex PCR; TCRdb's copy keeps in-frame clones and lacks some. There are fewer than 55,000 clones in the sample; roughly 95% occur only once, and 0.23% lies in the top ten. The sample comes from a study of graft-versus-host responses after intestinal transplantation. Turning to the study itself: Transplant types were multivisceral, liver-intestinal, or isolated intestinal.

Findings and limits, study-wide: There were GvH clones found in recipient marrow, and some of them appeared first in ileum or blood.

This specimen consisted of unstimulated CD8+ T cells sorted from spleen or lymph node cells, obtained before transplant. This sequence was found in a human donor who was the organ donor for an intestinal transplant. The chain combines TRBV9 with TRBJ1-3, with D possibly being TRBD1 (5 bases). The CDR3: CASSGGPPSGNTIYF. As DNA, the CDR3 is TGTGCCAGCAGCGGGGGACCGCCCTCTGGAAACACCATATATTTT.